This T cell receptor (beta chain) was found in a study of blood T cell repertoires in COVID-19. Study as a whole: Samples representing acute and convalescent COVID-19 were sourced from the United States, Italy and Spain.

Per the original data handling: Researchers report that nucleated cell counts were estimated from reference gene primer amplification. The method was immunoSEQ multiplex PCR; TCRdb's version includes in-frame clones alone and lacks a portion of them. That table is the source of V, J and clone size, and D and trimming were worked out from the DNA. The table shows roughly 280,000 clones, with about 87% occurring only once. Individuals drawn from around 24 US areas were roughly 18 to 89 years old. Which cohort a participant joined came from the clinical history participants gave. This CDR3 contains 15 residues. From germline, CDR1 is SGHNT and CDR2 YYREEE (reference sequence). V was clipped by 1 base and J by 9 bases; unmatched bases: 6.

Input material: PBMCs or T cells enriched from blood (not recorded which). The chain combines TRBV5-4 with TRBJ2-1; 11 bases are a match to TRBD2. This receptor was obtained from a woman aged 45-65 years who had recovered from COVID-19. The CDR3 region has the DNA TGTGCCAGCAGCTTGACTAGCGGGGGCGTGTTTGAGCAGTTCTTC. This sequence encodes CASSLTSGGVFEQFF. Supplemented by reference TRBV5-4 and TRBJ2-1, the full variable domain reads ETGVTQSPTHLIKTRGQQVTLRCSSQSGHNTVSWYQQALGQGPQFIFQYYREEENGRGNFPPRFSGLQFPNYSSELNVNALELDDSALYLCASSLTSGGVFEQFFGPGTRLTVL.